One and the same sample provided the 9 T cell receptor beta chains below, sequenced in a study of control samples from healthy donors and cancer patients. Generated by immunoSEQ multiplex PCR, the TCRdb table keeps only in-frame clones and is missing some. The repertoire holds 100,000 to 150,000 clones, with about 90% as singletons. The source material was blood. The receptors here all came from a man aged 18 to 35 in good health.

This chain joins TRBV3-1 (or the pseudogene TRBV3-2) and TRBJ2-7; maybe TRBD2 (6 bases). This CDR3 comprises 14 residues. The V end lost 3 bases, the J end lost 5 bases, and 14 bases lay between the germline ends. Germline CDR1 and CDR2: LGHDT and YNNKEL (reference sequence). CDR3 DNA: TGTGCCAGCAGCCAGGCTGGGGGAGGCAACGAGCAGTACTTC. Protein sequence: CASSQAGGGNEQYF.

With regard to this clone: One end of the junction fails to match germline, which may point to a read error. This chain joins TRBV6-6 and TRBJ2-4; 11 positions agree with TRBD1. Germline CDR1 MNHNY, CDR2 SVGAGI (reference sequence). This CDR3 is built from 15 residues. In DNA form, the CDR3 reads TGTGCCAGCAGTTACGGTACAAGCGGACAGGGGGCCTTGGACTTC. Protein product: CASSYGTSGQGALDF.

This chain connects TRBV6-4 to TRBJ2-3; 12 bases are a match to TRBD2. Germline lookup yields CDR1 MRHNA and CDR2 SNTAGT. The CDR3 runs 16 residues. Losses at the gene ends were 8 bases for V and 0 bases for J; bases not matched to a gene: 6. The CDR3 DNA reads TGTGCCAGCCGGAGGACTAGCGGGACTAGCACAGATACGCAGTATTTT. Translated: CASRRTSGTSTDTQYF.

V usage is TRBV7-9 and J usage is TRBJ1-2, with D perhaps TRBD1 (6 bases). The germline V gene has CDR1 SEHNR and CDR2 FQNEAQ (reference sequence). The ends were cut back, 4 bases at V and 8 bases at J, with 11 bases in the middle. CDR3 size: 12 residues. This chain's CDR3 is CASSSRQDGYTF. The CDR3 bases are TGTGCCAGCAGCTCCCGACAGGACGGCTACACCTTC.

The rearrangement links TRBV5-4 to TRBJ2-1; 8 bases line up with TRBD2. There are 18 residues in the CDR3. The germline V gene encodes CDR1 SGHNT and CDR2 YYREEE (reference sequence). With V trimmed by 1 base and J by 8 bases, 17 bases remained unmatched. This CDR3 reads CASSLSRLWGLVKDEQFF. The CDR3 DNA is TGTGCCAGCAGCTTGAGCCGGTTGTGGGGACTAGTTAAAGATGAGCAGTTCTTC. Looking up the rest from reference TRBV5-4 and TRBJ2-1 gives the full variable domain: ETGVTQSPTHLIKTRGQQVTLRCSSQSGHNTVSWYQQALGQGPQFIFQYYREEENGRGNFPPRFSGLQFPNYSSELNVNALELDDSALYLCASSLSRLWGLVKDEQFFGPGTRLTVL.

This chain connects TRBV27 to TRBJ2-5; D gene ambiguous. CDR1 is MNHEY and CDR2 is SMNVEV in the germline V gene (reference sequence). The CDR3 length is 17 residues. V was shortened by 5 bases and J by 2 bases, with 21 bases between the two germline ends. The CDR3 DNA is TGTGCCAGCAGTCCCCTCTTCCGGACGGATAAACAAGAGACCCAGTACTTC. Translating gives CASSPLFRTDKQETQYF.

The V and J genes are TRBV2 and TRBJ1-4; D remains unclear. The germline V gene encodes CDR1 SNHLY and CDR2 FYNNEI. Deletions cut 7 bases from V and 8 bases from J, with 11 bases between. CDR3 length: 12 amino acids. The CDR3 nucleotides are TGTGCCAGCACCGCTGGGGAGGAAAAACTGTTTTTT. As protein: CASTAGEEKLFF.

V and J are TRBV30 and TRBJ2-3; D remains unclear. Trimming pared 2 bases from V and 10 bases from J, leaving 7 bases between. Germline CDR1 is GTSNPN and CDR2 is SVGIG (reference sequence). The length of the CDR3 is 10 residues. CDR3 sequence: CAWSTGSQYF. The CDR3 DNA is TGTGCCTGGAGTACCGGCTCGCAGTATTTT.

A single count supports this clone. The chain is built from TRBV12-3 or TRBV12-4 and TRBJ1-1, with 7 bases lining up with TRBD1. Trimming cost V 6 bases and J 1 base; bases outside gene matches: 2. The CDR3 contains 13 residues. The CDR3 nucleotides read TGTGCCAGCAGGGGACAGCAGAACACTGAAGCTTTCTTT. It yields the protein CASRGQQNTEAFF.